This TCR beta chain was captured by sequencing in a study of T-cell memory formation after mild COVID-19. Each CDR3 protein is one row after TCRdb ran MiXCR on the 5' RACE reads. The sample includes 200,000 or so distinct CDR3 sequences, roughly 16% of them seen just once. J was trimmed by 2 bases and V by 2 bases; bases with no gene match: 9. CDR3 size: 17 residues. Germline CDR1 and CDR2: SGHTA and FQGTGA. The clonotype comes from an adult woman who had mild COVID-19 (a few samples of this study predate the infection). Cell type and time point are not known. The chain combines TRBV7-3 with TRBJ2-3, with 8 bases aligning to TRBD2. Sequencing was performed on PBMCs or a T cell subset sorted from them (not recorded which). The CDR3 coding sequence is TGTGCCAGCAGCTTAGGCCTAGCGGGCGCCTTCACAGATACGCAGTATTTT. Its protein product is CASSLGLAGAFTDTQYF.